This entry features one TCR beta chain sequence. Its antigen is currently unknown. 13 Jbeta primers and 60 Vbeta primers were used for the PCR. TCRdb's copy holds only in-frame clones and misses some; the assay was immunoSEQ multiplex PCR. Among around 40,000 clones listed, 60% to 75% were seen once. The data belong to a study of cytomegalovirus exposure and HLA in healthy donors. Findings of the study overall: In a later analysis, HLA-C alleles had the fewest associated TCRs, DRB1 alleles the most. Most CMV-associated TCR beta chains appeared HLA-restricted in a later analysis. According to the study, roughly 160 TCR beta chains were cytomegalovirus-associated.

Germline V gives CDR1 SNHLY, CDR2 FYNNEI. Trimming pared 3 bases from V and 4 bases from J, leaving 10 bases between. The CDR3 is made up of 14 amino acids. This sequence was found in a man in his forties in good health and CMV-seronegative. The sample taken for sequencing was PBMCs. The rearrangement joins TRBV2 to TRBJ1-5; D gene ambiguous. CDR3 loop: CASSESRPNQPQHF. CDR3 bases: TGTGCCAGCAGTGAGTCCAGGCCGAATCAGCCCCAGCATTTT.